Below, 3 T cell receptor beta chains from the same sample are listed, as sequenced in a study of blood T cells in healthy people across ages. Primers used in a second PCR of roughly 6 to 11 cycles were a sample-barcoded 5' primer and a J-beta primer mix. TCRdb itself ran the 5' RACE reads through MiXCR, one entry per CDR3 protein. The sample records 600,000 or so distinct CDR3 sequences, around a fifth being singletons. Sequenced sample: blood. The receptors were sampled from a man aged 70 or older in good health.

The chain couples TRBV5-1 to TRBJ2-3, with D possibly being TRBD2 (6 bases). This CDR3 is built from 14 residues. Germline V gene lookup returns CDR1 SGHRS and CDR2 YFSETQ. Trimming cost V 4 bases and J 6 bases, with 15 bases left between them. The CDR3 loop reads CASSTRDWPDTQYF. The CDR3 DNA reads TGCGCCAGCAGCACTAGGGACTGGCCGGATACGCAGTATTTT.

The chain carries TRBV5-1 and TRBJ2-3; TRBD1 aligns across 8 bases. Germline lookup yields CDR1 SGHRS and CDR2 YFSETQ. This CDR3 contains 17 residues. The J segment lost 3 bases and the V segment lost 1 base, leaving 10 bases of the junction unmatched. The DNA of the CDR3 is TGCGCCAGCAGCTTGACCACAGGGGGGCCTGGAACAGATACGCAGTATTTT. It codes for CASSLTTGGPGTDTQYF.

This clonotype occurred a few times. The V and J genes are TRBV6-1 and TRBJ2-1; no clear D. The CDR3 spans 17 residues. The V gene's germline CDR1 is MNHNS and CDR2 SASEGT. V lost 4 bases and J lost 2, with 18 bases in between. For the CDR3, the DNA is TGTGCCAGCAGTGCCCCTCCGACAAAAACTCCCTACAATGAGCAGTTCTTC. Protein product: CASSAPPTKTPYNEQFF.